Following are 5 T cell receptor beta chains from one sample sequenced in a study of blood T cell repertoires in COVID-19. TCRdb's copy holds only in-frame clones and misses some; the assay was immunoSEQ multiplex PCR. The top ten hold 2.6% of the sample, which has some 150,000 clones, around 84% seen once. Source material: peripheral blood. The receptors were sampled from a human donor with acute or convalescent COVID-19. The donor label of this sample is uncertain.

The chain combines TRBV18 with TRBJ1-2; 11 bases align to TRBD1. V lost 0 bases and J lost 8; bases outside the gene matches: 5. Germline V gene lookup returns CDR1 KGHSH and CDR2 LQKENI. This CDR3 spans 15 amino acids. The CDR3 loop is CASSPPGTGGIGYTF. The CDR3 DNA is TGTGCCAGCTCACCACCCGGGACAGGGGGTATAGGCTACACCTTC.

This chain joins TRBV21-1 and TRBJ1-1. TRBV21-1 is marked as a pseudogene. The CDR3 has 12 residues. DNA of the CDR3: TGTGCCAGCAGCACGTCCCCCACTGAAGCTTTCTTT. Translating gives CASSTSPTEAFF.

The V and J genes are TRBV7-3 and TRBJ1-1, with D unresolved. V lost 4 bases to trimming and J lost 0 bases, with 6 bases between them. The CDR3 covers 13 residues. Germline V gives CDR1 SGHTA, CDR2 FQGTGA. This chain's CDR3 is CASSSQMNTEAFF. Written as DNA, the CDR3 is TGTGCCAGCAGCTCCCAAATGAACACTGAAGCTTTCTTT. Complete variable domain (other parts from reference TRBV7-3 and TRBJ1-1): GAGVSQTPSNKVTEKGKYVELRCDPISGHTALYWYRQSLGQGPEFLIYFQGTGAADDSGLPNDRFFAVRPEGSVSTLKIQRTERGDSAVYLCASSSQMNTEAFFGQGTRLTVV.

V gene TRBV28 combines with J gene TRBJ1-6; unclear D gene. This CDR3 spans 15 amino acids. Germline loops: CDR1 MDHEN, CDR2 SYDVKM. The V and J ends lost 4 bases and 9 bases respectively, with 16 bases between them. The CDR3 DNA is TGTGCCAGCAGTTCTATCTGGGAGCTGGGTTCACCCCTCCACTTT. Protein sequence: CASSSIWELGSPLHF. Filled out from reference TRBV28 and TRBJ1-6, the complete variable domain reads DVKVTQSSRYLVKRTGEKVFLECVQDMDHENMFWYRQDPGLGLRLIYFSYDVKMKEKGDIPEGYSVSREKKERFSLILESASTNQTSMYLCASSSIWELGSPLHFGNGTRLTVT.

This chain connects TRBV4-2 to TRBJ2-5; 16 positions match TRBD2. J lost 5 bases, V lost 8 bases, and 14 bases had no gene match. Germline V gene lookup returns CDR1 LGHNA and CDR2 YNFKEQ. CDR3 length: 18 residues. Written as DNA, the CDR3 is TGTGCCAGCGGCGGGACTAGCGGGGGGGCAGCATATCAGGAGACCCAGTACTTC. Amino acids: CASGGTSGGAAYQETQYF.